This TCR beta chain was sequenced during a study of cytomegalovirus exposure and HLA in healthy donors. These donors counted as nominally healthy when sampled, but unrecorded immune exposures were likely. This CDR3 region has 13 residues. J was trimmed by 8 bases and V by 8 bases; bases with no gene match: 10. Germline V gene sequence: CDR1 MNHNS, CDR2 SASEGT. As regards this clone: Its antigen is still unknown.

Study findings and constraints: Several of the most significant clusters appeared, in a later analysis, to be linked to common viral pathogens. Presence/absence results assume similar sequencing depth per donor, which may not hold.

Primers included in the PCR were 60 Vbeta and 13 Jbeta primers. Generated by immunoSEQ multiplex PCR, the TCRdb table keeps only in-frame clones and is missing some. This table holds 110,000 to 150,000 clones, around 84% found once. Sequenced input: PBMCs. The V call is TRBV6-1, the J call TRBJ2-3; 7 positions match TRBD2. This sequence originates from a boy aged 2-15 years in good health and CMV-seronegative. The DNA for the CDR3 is TGTGCCAGCCTTGGTAGCGGGTTCGGTACGCAGTATTTT. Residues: CASLGSGFGTQYF.